Sequencing of this T cell receptor (beta chain) was carried out in a study of shared clonotypes between healthy human individuals. V was cut by 7 bases and J by 7 bases, with 11 bases left in between. In germline, CDR1 is MNHEY, CDR2 SMNVEV (reference sequence). This CDR3 contains 12 residues. CD45RO-negative CD8 cells positively selected for CCR7 made up the naive population, which excluded terminally differentiated effector memory CD45RA+ cells. Profiling relied on immunoSEQ multiplex PCR, and the TCRdb table lists in-frame clones only, not all of them. The table shows roughly 2,000,000 clones, with 93% occurring only once.

The rearrangement links TRBV27 to TRBJ2-1; unclear D gene. The sequenced sample was naive CD8+ T cells from PBMCs. This clonotype originated in a man younger than 35 in good health. Some clones in this sample may be carry-over from other donors' samples. The CDR3 spells CASKDTVNEQFF. The CDR3 DNA is TGTGCCAGCAAAGACACAGTGAATGAGCAGTTCTTC.